The 30 T cell receptor beta chains in this list originate from one sample, sequenced in a study of OX40 agonist ivuxolimab in advanced cancers. Sequencing was performed with immunoSEQ multiplex PCR; in TCRdb, only in-frame clones are kept and a portion is missing. There are about 94,000 clones in the sample; 88% occur only once, and about 0.3% lies in the top ten. Sequences were derived from CD4+ or CD8+ T cells sorted from blood, sampled in a trial of the OX40 agonist ivuxolimab. The receptor source for this set is an adult with an advanced solid tumor such as melanoma, head and neck, liver or kidney cancer.

This chain connects TRBV29-1 to TRBJ2-1, with TRBD1 matching 9 bases. V lost 7 bases, J lost 6 bases, and 4 bases stayed unmatched. Germline V gives CDR1 SQVTM, CDR2 ANQGSEA. The CDR3 is 12 amino acids. The CDR3 loop reads CSAETGGNEQFF. DNA for the CDR3: TGCAGCGCTGAGACAGGGGGCAATGAGCAGTTCTTC.

A word on this clone: At one of its ends the junction is not consistent with the germline gene, which may arise from a read error. The genes are TRBV6-6 and TRBJ1-1, with D perhaps matching TRBD1 (5 bases). The germline gives CDR1 MNHNY, CDR2 SVGAGI (reference sequence). This CDR3 is 14 amino acids long. The CDR3 DNA sequence: TGTGCCAGCAGTTACGGGGGTTCAAACATTGAAGCTTTCTTT. It encodes CASSYGGSNIEAFF.

The V call is TRBV29-1, the J call TRBJ2-1; 10 nucleotides line up with TRBD1. Trimming at V came to 4 bases and at J to 12 bases, leaving 6 bases not matched to a gene. CDR3 size: 12 residues. CDR1 SQVTM and CDR2 ANQGSEA come from the germline V gene. This CDR3 reads CSVGTGGSGQFF. The CDR3 DNA reads TGCAGCGTTGGGACAGGGGGTTCGGGGCAGTTCTTC.

The CDR3 sequence is CASRSTSRTDTQYF. In DNA, the CDR3 is TGTGCCAGCAGATCGACTAGTCGCACAGATACGCAGTATTTT. The V and J genes are TRBV5-4 and TRBJ2-3, with D perhaps TRBD2 (6 bases). The CDR3 runs to 14 residues. Germline CDR1 and CDR2: SGHNT and YYREEE (reference sequence). The V end was cut by 5 bases, the J end by 1 base, with 11 bases between.

CDR3 DNA sequence: TGTGCCAGTAAGTCACCGGCTGGAAACACCATATATTTT. This sequence encodes CASKSPAGNTIYF. This chain connects TRBV19 to TRBJ1-3, with D hard to call. The CDR3 length is 13 residues. CDR1 is LNHDA and CDR2 is SQIVND in the germline V gene (reference sequence). V lost 7 bases to trimming and J lost 2 bases, with 9 bases between them.

To note about this clone: Other DNA sequences in the same sample also yield this CDR3. The chain links TRBV7-2 to TRBJ2-3; 8 bases match TRBD1. This CDR3 contains 13 residues. Germline V gene lookup returns CDR1 SGHTA and CDR2 FQGNSA. Trimming at V came to 0 bases and at J to 9 bases, leaving 2 bases not matched to a gene. CDR3: CASSLARDRTQYF. Written as DNA, the CDR3 is TGTGCCAGCAGCTTAGCGCGGGACAGGACGCAGTATTTT.

This chain uses TRBV6-5 with TRBJ1-1, with D hard to call. Germline V gives CDR1 MNHEY, CDR2 SVGAGI. The V end lost 0 bases, the J end lost 6 bases, and 8 bases lay between the germline ends. This CDR3 comprises 13 residues. CDR3 nucleotides: TGTGCCAGCAGTTACTCTTCAAGTCCTGAAGCTTTCTTT. It encodes CASSYSSSPEAFF.

This clone was recorded once. The gene calls are TRBV6-5 and TRBJ2-2; 8 bases match TRBD1. The CDR3 runs 15 residues. The junction had 11 bases not matched to a gene; V was cut back by 9 bases and J by 5 bases. Germline assignment: CDR1 MNHEY and CDR2 SVGAGI. CDR3 loop: CASGTGGATTGELFF. The CDR3 DNA reads TGTGCCAGTGGGACAGGCGGGGCTACTACCGGGGAGCTGTTTTTT.

The rearrangement joins TRBV5-6 to TRBJ2-3, with D possibly being TRBD1 (6 bases). Trimming left V 0 bases short and J 1 base short, with 9 bases between. CDR3 size: 15 residues. Germline loops: CDR1 SGHDT, CDR2 YYEEEE. The CDR3 DNA reads TGTGCCAGCAGCTTGGAGGCAGGGGGCACAGATACGCAGTATTTT. This gives the protein CASSLEAGGTDTQYF.

V and J are TRBV4-1 and TRBJ2-1, with D tentatively TRBD1 (6 bases). Trimming shortened V by 4 bases and J by 6 bases, and 13 bases separated the two germline ends. CDR1 and CDR2 from the germline V gene are MGHRA and YSYEKL. The CDR3 runs 14 residues. This chain's CDR3 is CASSLWLQGNEQFF. DNA of the CDR3: TGCGCCAGCAGCCTGTGGCTACAGGGCAATGAGCAGTTCTTC.

The chain links TRBV7-2 to TRBJ1-6; maybe TRBD1 (5 bases). In germline, CDR1 is SGHTA, CDR2 FQGNSA. Trimming pared 2 bases from V and 7 bases from J, leaving 9 bases between. The CDR3 runs 14 residues. As DNA, the CDR3 is TGTGCCAGCAGCTTAATGGGGCGGAATTCACCCCTCCACTTT. This gives the protein CASSLMGRNSPLHF.

This clone turned up a few times. The CDR3 region has the DNA TGTGCCTGGAAGGAACGTTTCGGGCAGGGGGCGCTTCGGGAGACCCAGTACTTC. Translated, it gives CAWKERFGQGALRETQYF. J is TRBJ2-5 and V is TRBV30, with TRBD1 matching over 8 bases. CDR3 size: 18 residues. Trimming at V came to 4 bases and at J to 5 bases, leaving 21 bases not matched to a gene. CDR1 is GTSNPN, CDR2 SVGIG, per germline (reference sequence).

V usage is TRBV11-2 and J usage is TRBJ1-2, with D possibly TRBD1 on 5 matching bases. Between the trimmed V and J ends, which lost 0 bases and 2 bases, there was a span of 7 bases. The CDR3 runs 14 residues. The germline V gene has CDR1 SGHAT and CDR2 FQNNGV. The CDR3 protein is CASSLDDSNYGYTF. The DNA for the CDR3 is TGTGCCAGCAGCTTAGATGACAGCAACTATGGCTACACCTTC.

This chain uses TRBV29-1 with TRBJ1-2; 7 nucleotides match TRBD1. Germline V gene data show CDR1 as SQVTM and CDR2 as ANQGSEA. Trimming cost V 5 bases and J 7 bases; bases outside gene matches: 13. The CDR3 sequence is 14 residues long. In nucleotides, the CDR3 is TGCAGCGTTCCAGACAGGGTGCAGTTTAGTGGCTACACCTTC. Translated, it gives CSVPDRVQFSGYTF.

This clone is classed as medium-sized (0.01 to 0.1%). The chain uses TRBV2 and TRBJ1-2; the D is unclear. Germline loops: CDR1 SNHLY, CDR2 FYNNEI. The V gene lost 5 bases and the J gene lost 4 bases, with 2 bases spanning the gap. This CDR3 is 10 amino acids long. CDR3 bases: TGTGCCAGCAGTTCCTATGGCTACACCTTC. The encoded protein is CASSSYGYTF.

The chain employs TRBV7-2 and TRBJ1-5, with 12 bases that match TRBD1. The CDR3 totals 15 residues. Germline V CDR1 and CDR2: SGHTA, FQGNSA. J gave up 7 bases and V 5 bases, and 6 bases lay outside the gene matches. CDR3 sequence: CASSPGTGGVQPQHF. CDR3 in DNA: TGTGCCAGCAGCCCGGGGACAGGGGGCGTACAGCCCCAGCATTTT. Filled out from reference TRBV7-2 and TRBJ1-5, the complete variable domain reads GAGVSQSPSNKVTEKGKDVELRCDPISGHTALYWYRQSLGQGLEFLIYFQGNSAPDKSGLPSDRFSAERTGGSVSTLTIQRTQQEDSAVYLCASSPGTGGVQPQHFGDGTRLSIL.

This chain joins TRBV5-4 and TRBJ2-3; D is ambiguous. The length of the CDR3 is 15 residues. Deletions cut 4 bases from V and 0 bases from J, with 12 bases between. Germline CDR1 reads SGHNT; CDR2 reads YYREEE (reference sequence). The CDR3 spells CASSPQTRSTDTQYF. CDR3 coding DNA: TGTGCCAGCAGCCCACAGACGAGAAGCACAGATACGCAGTATTTT.

This sequence joins TRBV7-9 and TRBJ1-3; TRBD1 matches 9 bases. Germline values: CDR1 SEHNR, CDR2 FQNEAQ (reference sequence). The CDR3 runs 17 residues. J was trimmed by 1 base and V by 5 bases; bases with no gene match: 9. CDR3 coding DNA: TGTGCCAGCAGCCCGAGGGACAGGGTGTTGTCTGGAAACACCATATATTTT. This gives the protein CASSPRDRVLSGNTIYF. The full variable domain, with the rest looked up from reference TRBV7-9 and TRBJ1-3, is DTGVSQNPRHKITKRGQNVTFRCDPISEHNRLYWYRQTLGQGPEFLTYFQNEAQLEKSRLLSDRFSAERPKGSFSTLEIQRTEQGDSAMYLCASSPRDRVLSGNTIYFGEGSWLTVV.

The chain is built from TRBV6-6 and TRBJ1-2; TRBD1 matches at 9 bases. Germline loops: CDR1 MNHNY, CDR2 SVGAGI (reference sequence). With 5 bases clipped from V and 7 bases from J, the junction kept 5 bases outside the gene matches. The length of the CDR3 is 13 residues. CDR3 loop: CASSRRGQGGYTF. The CDR3 bases are TGTGCCAGCAGTCGGAGGGGACAGGGTGGCTACACCTTC.

The J gene is TRBJ1-5, the V gene TRBV7-9; D may be TRBD1 (5 bases). The V and J ends lost 10 bases and 6 bases respectively, with 16 bases between them. The CDR3 runs to 13 residues. Germline CDR1 reads SEHNR; CDR2 reads FQNEAQ (reference sequence). For the CDR3, the DNA is TGTGCCACCCTGGGACTGGGTCGTCAGCCCCAGCATTTT. Its protein product is CATLGLGRQPQHF.

The chain has TRBV2 and TRBJ2-4, with 7 bases that match TRBD1. V trimming: 3 bases; J trimming: 4 bases; junction bases outside the gene matches: 6. The CDR3 has 15 residues. Germline CDR1 is SNHLY and CDR2 is FYNNEI. CDR3 in amino acids: CASSDPGQPKNIQYF. The CDR3 DNA follows: TGTGCCAGCAGTGACCCGGGACAGCCGAAAAACATTCAGTACTTC.

This sequence joins TRBV7-2 and TRBJ2-7; 12 bases are shared with TRBD1. Germline loops: CDR1 SGHTA, CDR2 FQGNSA. The CDR3 runs to 19 residues. V was clipped by 1 base and J by 2 bases; unmatched bases: 12. The CDR3 here is CASSLVGTGGASTAYEQYF. The CDR3, as DNA: TGTGCCAGCAGCTTAGTGGGGACAGGGGGCGCCTCGACCGCCTACGAGCAGTACTTC.

This clone was detected once. CDR3 nucleotide sequence: TGTGCTAGTGGTTTGGGGGGACTCAACACTGAAGCTTTCTTT. This codes for CASGLGGLNTEAFF. This chain uses TRBV12-5 with TRBJ1-1, with TRBD1 as a possible D gene (5 bases). The ends were cut back, 1 base at V and 2 bases at J, with 8 bases in the middle. The CDR3 runs to 14 residues. The germline CDR1 and CDR2 sequences are LGHNT and FRNRAP.

CDR3 nucleotides: TGTGCCAGCAGCTTAGTCCTGGGCGGAGGTGGAAACACCATATATTTT. Translated, it gives CASSLVLGGGGNTIYF. V and J are TRBV11-2 and TRBJ1-3, with no clear D. Trimming took 1 base from V and 3 from J, leaving 13 bases between them. The germline gives CDR1 SGHAT, CDR2 FQNNGV. The CDR3 loop spans 16 amino acids. The variable domain in full, with the rest retrieved from reference TRBV11-2 and TRBJ1-3, is EAGVAQSPRYKIIEKRQSVAFWCNPISGHATLYWYQQILGQGPKLLIQFQNNGVVDDSQLPKDRFSAERLKGVDSTLKIQPAKLEDSAVYLCASSLVLGGGGNTIYFGEGSWLTVV.

J is TRBJ2-7 and V is TRBV2; D is undetermined. The germline CDR1 and CDR2 sequences are SNHLY and FYNNEI. V was shortened by 3 bases and J by 10 bases, with 13 bases between the two germline ends. The CDR3 is 12 amino acids. CDR3 region: CASSDRLNPQYF. The CDR3 bases are TGTGCCAGCAGTGACAGGTTGAATCCCCAGTACTTC.

The V and J genes are TRBV19 and TRBJ2-1; 7 nucleotides agree with TRBD2. This CDR3 contains 13 residues. Germline assignment: CDR1 LNHDA and CDR2 SQIVND (reference sequence). V dropped 5 bases and J dropped 12; count of bases not matched to a gene: 10. The CDR3 protein is CASSPTGGGVQFF. The CDR3 DNA is TGTGCCAGTAGTCCTACGGGGGGAGGCGTGCAGTTCTTC. The entire variable domain, with the rest obtained from reference TRBV19 and TRBJ2-1, is as follows: DGGITQSPKYLFRKEGQNVTLSCEQNLNHDAMYWYRQDPGQGLRLIYYSQIVNDFQKGDIAEGYSVSREKKESFPLTVTSAQKNPTAFYLCASSPTGGGVQFFGPGTRLTVL.

This clone was counted many times. The J gene is TRBJ1-2, the V gene TRBV30; TRBD1 matches at 11 bases. This CDR3 contains 15 residues. Per germline, CDR1 GTSNPN and CDR2 SVGIG (reference sequence). Germline trimming cut 2 bases from V and 7 bases from J; bases unmatched to any gene: 9. The CDR3 spells CAWSRDRGSKGGYTF. CDR3 DNA: TGTGCCTGGAGTAGGGACAGGGGGTCCAAGGGTGGCTACACCTTC.

The CDR3 reads CASSRSRGWNTEAFF. CDR3 nucleotides: TGTGCCAGCAGTCGATCCAGAGGATGGAACACTGAAGCTTTCTTT. This chain connects TRBV6-5 to TRBJ1-1; D ambiguous. Germline values: CDR1 MNHEY, CDR2 SVGAGI. V gave up 5 bases and J gave up 1 base, with 14 bases separating them. CDR3 length equals 15 residues.

The gene calls are TRBV6-1 and TRBJ2-7; tentatively, D is TRBD1 or TRBD2 (5 bases each). Germline V lookup: CDR1 MNHNS, CDR2 SASEGT. V shed 8 bases and J shed 3 bases, with 14 bases lying between them. The CDR3 covers 13 residues. Here the CDR3 reads CASSGNRYYEQYF. The CDR3 DNA reads TGTGCCAGCTCGGGGAACAGGTACTACGAGCAGTACTTC.

The CDR3 DNA is TGTGCCAGCTCACCACCGGGAGTAGAGGGCTATGGCTACACCTTC. Translating it yields CASSPPGVEGYGYTF. The chain has TRBV18 and TRBJ1-2; no clear D gene. Trimming removed 0 bases from V and 4 bases from J, with 12 bases in between. This CDR3 region has 15 residues. Looked up from germline, CDR1 is KGHSH and CDR2 is LQKENI.